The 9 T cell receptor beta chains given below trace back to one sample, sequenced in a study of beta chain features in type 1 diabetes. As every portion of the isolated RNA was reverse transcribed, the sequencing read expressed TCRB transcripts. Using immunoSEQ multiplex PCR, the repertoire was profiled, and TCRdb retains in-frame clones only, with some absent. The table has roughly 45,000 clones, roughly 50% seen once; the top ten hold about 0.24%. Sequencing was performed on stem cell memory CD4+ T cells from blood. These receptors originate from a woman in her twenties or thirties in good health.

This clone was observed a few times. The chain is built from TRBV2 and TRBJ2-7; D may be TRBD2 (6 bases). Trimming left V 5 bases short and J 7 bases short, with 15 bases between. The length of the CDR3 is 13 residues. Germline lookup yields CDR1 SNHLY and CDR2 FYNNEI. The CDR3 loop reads CASSRGGMLEQYF. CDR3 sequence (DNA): TGTGCCAGCAGTCGGGGCGGGATGCTTGAGCAGTACTTC.

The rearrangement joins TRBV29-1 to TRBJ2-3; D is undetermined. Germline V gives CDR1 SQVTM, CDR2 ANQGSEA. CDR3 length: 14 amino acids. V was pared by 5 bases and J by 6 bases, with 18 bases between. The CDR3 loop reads CSVKKKYNTDTQYF. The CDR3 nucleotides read TGCAGCGTTAAGAAGAAGTACAACACCGATACGCAGTATTTT.

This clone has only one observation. As DNA, the CDR3 is TGTGCCAGCAGTCCTGCGGGAATCCGCGATGAAAAACTGTTTTTT. It encodes CASSPAGIRDEKLFF. The chain has TRBV2 and TRBJ1-4, with unresolved D. The CDR3 extends over 15 amino acids. Germline V lookup: CDR1 SNHLY, CDR2 FYNNEI. Trimming took off 5 bases at V and 6 bases at J, with 16 bases between the two ends.

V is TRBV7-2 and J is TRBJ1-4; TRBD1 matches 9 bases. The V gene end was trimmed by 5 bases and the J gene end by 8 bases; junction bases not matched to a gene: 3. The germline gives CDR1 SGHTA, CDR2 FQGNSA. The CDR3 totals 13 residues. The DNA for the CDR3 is TGTGCCAGCAGCCCAGGACAGGGGGAAAAACTGTTTTTT. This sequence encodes CASSPGQGEKLFF.

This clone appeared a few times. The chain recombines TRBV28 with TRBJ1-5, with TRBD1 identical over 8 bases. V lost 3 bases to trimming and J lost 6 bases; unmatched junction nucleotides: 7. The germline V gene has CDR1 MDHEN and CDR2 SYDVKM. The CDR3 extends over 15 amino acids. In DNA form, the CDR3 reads TGTGCCAGCAGTTTGGATAACAGGGGGATTCAGCCCCAGCATTTT. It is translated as CASSLDNRGIQPQHF.

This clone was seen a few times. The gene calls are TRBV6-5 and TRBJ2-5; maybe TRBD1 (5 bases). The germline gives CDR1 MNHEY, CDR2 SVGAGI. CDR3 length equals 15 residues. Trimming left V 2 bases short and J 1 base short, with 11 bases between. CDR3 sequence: CASSYGHRSQETQYF. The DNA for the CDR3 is TGTGCCAGCAGTTACGGCCACAGGAGCCAAGAGACCCAGTACTTC.

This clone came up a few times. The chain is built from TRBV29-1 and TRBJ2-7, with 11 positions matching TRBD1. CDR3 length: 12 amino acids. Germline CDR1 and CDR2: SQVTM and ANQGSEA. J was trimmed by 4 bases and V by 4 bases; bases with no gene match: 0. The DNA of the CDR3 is TGCAGCGTTGGGGACAGGGGGTACGAGCAGTACTTC. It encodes CSVGDRGYEQYF.

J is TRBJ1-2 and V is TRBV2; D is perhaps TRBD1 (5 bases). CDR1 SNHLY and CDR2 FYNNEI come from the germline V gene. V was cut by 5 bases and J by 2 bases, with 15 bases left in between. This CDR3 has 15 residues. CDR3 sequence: CASSRAGFANYGYTF. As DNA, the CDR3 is TGTGCCAGCAGTAGAGCAGGGTTTGCCAACTATGGCTACACCTTC.

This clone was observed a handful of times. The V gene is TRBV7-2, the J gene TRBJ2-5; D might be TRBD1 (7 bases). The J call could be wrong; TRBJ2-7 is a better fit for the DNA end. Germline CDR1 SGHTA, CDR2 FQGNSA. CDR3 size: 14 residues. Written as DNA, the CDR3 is TGTGCCAGCACCAGCAGGGGGGCCACCTACGAGCAGTACTTC. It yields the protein CASTSRGATYEQYF.